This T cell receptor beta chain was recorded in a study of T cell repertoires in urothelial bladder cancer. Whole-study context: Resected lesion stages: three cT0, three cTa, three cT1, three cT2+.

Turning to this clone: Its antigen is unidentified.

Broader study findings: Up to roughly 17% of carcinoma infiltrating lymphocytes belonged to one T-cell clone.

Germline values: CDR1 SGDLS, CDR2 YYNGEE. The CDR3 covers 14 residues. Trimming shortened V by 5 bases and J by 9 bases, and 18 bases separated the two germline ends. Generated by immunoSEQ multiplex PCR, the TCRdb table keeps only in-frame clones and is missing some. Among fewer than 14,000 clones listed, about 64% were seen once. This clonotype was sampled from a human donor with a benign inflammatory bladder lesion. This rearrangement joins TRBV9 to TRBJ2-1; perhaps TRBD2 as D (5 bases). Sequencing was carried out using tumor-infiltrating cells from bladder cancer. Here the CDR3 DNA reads TGTGCCAGCAGTGTTTCAGGCGGGCTAAGTGAGCAGTTCTTC. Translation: CASSVSGGLSEQFF.